This T cell receptor (beta chain) was sequenced in a study of blood T cell repertoires in COVID-19. CDR1 is SGHRS and CDR2 is YFSETQ in the germline V gene. The CDR3 has 15 amino acids. With 4 bases clipped from V and 2 bases from J, the junction kept 6 bases outside the gene matches. In the source study's methods: Amplification from reference gene primers served as the basis for estimated nucleated cell counts. The protocol was immunoSEQ multiplex PCR, while the TCRdb copy is restricted to in-frame clones and leaves out a portion. V and J calls and clone size are given by that table; D and trimming were obtained from the DNA. Of 90,000 or so clones listed, 70% to 90% are singletons.

Sequencing was done on a sample of peripheral blood. V gene TRBV5-1 combines with J gene TRBJ2-5; TRBD1 matches at 9 bases. The receptor comes from a man in his 60s with acute or convalescent COVID-19. The CDR3 bases are TGCGCCAGCAGCATGGGACAGGGTCGGCAAGAGACCCAGTACTTC. Translation gives CASSMGQGRQETQYF.